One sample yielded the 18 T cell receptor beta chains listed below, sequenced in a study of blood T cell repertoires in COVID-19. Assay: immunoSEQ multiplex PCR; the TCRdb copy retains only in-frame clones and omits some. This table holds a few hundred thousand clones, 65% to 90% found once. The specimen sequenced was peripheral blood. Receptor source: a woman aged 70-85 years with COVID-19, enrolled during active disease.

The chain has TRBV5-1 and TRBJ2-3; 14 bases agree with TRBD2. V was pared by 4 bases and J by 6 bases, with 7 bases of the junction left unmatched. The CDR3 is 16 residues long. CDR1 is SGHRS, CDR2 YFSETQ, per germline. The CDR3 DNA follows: TGCGCCAGCAGCCGGATGACTAGCGGGGGGGCGGATACGCAGTATTTT. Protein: CASSRMTSGGADTQYF.

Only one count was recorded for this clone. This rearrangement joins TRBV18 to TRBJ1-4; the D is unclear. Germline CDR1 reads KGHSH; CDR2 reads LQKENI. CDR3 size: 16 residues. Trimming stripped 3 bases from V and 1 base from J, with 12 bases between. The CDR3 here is CASSPGTGGTNEKLFF. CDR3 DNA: TGTGCCAGCTCACCCGGAACGGGTGGAACTAATGAAAAACTGTTTTTT.

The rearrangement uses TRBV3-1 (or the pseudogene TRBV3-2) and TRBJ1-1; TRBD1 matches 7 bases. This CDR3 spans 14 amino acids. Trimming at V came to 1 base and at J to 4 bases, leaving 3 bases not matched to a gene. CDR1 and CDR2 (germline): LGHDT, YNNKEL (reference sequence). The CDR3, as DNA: TGTGCCAGCAGCCAAGGGCAGGGGGGCACTGAAGCTTTCTTT. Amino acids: CASSQGQGGTEAFF.

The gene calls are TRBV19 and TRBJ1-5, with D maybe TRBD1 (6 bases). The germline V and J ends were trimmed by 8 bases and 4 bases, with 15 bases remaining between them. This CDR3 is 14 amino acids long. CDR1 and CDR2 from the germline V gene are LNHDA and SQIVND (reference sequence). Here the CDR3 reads CASRPNTGNQPQHF. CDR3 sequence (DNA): TGTGCCAGTCGGCCCAATACAGGGAATCAGCCCCAGCATTTT.

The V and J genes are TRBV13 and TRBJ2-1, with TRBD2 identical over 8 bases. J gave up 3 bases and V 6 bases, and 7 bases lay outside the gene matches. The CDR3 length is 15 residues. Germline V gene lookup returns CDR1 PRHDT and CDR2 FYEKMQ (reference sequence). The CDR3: CASSYSGEVYNEQFF. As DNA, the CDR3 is TGTGCCAGCAGTTATAGCGGGGAGGTCTACAATGAGCAGTTCTTC. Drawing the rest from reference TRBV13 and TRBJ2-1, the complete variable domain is AAGVIQSPRHLIKEKRETATLKCYPIPRHDTVYWYQQGPGQDPQFLISFYEKMQSDKGSIPDRFSAQQFSDYHSELNMSSLELGDSALYFCASSYSGEVYNEQFFGPGTRLTVL.

The CDR3 reads CASSVRLAFSYEQYF. CDR3 in DNA: TGTGCCAGCAGCGTCAGACTAGCGTTTTCCTACGAGCAGTACTTC. The V and J genes are TRBV7-2 and TRBJ2-7, with 8 bases lining up with TRBD2. There are 15 residues in the CDR3. Unmatched junction bases numbered 7, after V lost 5 bases and J lost 1 base. Germline assignment: CDR1 SGHTA and CDR2 FQGNSA.

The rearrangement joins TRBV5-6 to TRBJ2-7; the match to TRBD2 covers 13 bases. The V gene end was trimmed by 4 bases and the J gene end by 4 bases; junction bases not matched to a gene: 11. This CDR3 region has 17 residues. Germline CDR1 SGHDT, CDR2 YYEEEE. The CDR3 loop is CASSDPGTSGEYYEQYF. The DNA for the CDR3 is TGTGCCAGCAGCGACCCCGGGACTAGCGGGGAATATTACGAGCAGTACTTC.

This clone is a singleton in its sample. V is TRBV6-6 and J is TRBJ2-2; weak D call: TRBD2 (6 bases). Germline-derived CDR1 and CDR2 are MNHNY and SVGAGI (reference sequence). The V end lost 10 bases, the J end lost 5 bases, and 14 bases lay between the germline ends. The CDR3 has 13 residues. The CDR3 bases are TGTGCCACCGCGGGGACGGGGACCGGGGAGCTGTTTTTT. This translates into CATAGTGTGELFF.

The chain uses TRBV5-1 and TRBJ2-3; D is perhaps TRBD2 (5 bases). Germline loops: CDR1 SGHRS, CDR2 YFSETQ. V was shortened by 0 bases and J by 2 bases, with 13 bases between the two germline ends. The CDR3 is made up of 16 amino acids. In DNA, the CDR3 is TGCGCCAGCAGCTTGGGAGGCTCCCGGGACACAGATACGCAGTATTTT. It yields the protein CASSLGGSRDTDTQYF.

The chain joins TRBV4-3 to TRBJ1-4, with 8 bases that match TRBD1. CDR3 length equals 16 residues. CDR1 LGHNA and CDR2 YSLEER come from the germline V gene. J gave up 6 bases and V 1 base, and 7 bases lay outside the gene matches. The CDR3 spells CASSQGKTGADEKLFF. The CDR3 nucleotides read TGCGCCAGCAGCCAAGGGAAGACAGGGGCGGATGAAAAACTGTTTTTT.

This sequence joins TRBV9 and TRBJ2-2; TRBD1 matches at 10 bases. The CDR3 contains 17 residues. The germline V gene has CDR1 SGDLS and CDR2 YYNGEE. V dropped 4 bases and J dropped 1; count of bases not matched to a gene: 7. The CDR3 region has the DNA TGTGCCAGCAGCCAACCCCGGGACAGGGGGAACACCGGGGAGCTGTTTTTT. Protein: CASSQPRDRGNTGELFF. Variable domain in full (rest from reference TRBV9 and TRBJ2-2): DSGVTQTPKHLITATGQRVTLRCSPRSGDLSVYWYQQSLDQGLQFLIQYYNGEERAKGNILERFSAQQFPDLHSELNLSSLELGDSALYFCASSQPRDRGNTGELFFGEGSRLTVL.

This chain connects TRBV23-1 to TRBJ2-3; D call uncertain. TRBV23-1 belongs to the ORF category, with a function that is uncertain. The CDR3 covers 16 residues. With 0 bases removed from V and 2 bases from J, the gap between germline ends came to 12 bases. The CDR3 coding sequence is TGCGCCAGCAGTCAATCGGTAACATCAGACACAGATACGCAGTATTTT. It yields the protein CASSQSVTSDTDTQYF.

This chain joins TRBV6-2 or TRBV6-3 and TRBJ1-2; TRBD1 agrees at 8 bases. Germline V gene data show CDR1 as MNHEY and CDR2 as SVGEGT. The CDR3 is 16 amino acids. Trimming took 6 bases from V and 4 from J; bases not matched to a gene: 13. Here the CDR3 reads CASSPARTGPSYGYTF. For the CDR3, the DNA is TGTGCCAGCAGCCCTGCCCGGACAGGGCCCAGCTATGGCTACACCTTC.

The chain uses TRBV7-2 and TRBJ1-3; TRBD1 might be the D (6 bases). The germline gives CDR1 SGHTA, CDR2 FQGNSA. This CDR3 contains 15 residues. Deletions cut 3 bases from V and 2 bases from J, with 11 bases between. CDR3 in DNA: TGTGCCAGCAGCTTTCTAGGGGGGGCTGGAAACACCATATATTTT. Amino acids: CASSFLGGAGNTIYF.

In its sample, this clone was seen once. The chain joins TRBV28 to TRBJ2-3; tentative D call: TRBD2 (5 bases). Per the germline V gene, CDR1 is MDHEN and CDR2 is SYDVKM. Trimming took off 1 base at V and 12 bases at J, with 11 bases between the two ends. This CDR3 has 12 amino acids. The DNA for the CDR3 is TGTGCCAGCAGTTTATTGGCTAGCCGTCAGTATTTT. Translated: CASSLLASRQYF.

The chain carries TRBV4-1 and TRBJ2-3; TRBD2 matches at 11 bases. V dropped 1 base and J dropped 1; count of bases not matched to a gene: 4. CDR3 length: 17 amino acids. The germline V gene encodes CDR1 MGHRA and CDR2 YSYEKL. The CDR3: CASSQGPSGGRTDTQYF. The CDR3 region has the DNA TGCGCCAGCAGCCAAGGGCCTAGCGGGGGGCGCACAGATACGCAGTATTTT.

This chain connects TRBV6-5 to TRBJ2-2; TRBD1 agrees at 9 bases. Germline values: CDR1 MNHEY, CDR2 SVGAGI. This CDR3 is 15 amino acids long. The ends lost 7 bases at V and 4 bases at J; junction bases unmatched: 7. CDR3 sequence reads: CASTPGQGRTGELFF. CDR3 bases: TGTGCCAGCACCCCGGGACAGGGACGCACCGGGGAGCTGTTTTTT.

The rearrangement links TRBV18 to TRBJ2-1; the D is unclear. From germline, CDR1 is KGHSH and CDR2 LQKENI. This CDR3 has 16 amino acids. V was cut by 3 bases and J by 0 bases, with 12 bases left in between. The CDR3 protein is CASSPGQSTSYNEQFF. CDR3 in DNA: TGTGCCAGCTCACCGGGCCAGTCAACCTCCTACAATGAGCAGTTCTTC. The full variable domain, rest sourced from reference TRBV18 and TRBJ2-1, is NAGVMQNPRHLVRRRGQEARLRCSPMKGHSHVYWYRQLPEEGLKFMVYLQKENIIDESGMPKERFSAEFPKEGPSILRIQQVVRGDSAAYFCASSPGQSTSYNEQFFGPGTRLTVL.